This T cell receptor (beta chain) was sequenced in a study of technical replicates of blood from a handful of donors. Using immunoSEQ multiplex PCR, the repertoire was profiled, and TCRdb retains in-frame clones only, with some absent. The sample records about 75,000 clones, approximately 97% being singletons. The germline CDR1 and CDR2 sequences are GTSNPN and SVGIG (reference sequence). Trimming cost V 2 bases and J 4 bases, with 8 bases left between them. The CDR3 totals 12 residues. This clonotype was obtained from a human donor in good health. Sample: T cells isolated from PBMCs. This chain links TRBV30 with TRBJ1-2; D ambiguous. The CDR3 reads CAWSPFRYGYTF. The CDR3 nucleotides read TGTGCCTGGAGTCCGTTTCGCTATGGCTACACCTTC.